This T cell receptor (beta chain) is from a study of TIL therapy for anti-PD-1-resistant metastatic lung cancer. Study summary: Four tumors were EGFR-mutant and two were ALK-rearranged. Study conclusions and caveats: Infused TIL clonotypes partially replaced the baseline blood repertoire, then decayed over months.

Sequencing used immunoSEQ v3. Survey-level samples got 1.5 million to 2.5 million read pairs; deep-level samples got about 5-6.5 million. Profiled with immunoSEQ multiplex PCR; TCRdb holds only in-frame clones, not every one. This sample has more than 55,000 clones, with roughly 77% found just once. A word on this clone: Its antigen is currently unknown.

Germline CDR1 and CDR2: SGHTA and FQGNSA. V was pared by 5 bases and J by 2 bases, with 13 bases between. The CDR3 runs to 14 residues. This sample's time point: pre-treatment sample, taken before nivolumab and TIL therapy. The sequence derives from a person between 25 and 80 years old with non-small cell lung cancer. The rearrangement uses TRBV7-2 and TRBJ2-7, with D maybe TRBD1 (6 bases). This specimen consisted of blood, obtained at baseline. CDR3 loop: CASSLHRVPYEQYF. The CDR3 bases are TGTGCCAGCAGCCTCCACAGGGTGCCCTACGAGCAGTACTTC. The full variable domain, completed using reference TRBV7-2 and TRBJ2-7, is GAGVSQSPSNKVTEKGKDVELRCDPISGHTALYWYRQSLGQGLEFLIYFQGNSAPDKSGLPSDRFSAERTGGSVSTLTIQRTQQEDSAVYLCASSLHRVPYEQYFGPGTRLTVT.